This TCR beta chain derives from a study of glioma-infiltrating T cells. General study results and limits: Tissue and blood shared very few CDR3 sequences. Gliomas, especially low-grade, showed above-expected tissue-blood divergence; non-neoplastic patients showed below.

This clonotype was found a few times. The antigen is not known. The germline V gene encodes CDR1 SNHLY and CDR2 FYNNEI. The CDR3 has 12 amino acids. With 5 bases removed from V and 9 bases from J, the gap between germline ends came to 11 bases. Using RNA template, CDR3s of TCR alpha and beta were amplified with iRepertoire arm-PCR. Input was roughly 95-400 ng of tissue mRNA or PBMC total RNA. TCRdb reprocessed the multiplex PCR reads via MiXCR and lists one record per CDR3 protein. The sample comprises approximately 190,000 distinct CDR3 sequences, about 32% of which are singletons, and 20% rests with the top ten.

The sample consisted of glioma tissue, nonneoplastic brain tissue, or PBMCs (not recorded which). This chain links TRBV2 with TRBJ2-1; D gene uncertain. The TCR sequence derives from a human donor with low-grade glioma or glioblastoma, undergoing nonglioma brain surgery, or in good health (not recorded which). As DNA, the CDR3 is TGTGCCAGCAGTAAAAGATCCGGTGAGCAGTTCTTC. This sequence encodes CASSKRSGEQFF.